This T cell receptor (beta chain) appears in the sequencing data of a study of blood T cell repertoires in COVID-19. Study-level background: PBMCs, B-cell-depleted T cells, or T cells were the source of the cDNA or gDNA that made up the material.

There are 15 residues in the CDR3. Per germline, CDR1 MNHEY and CDR2 SMNVEV (reference sequence). V was pared by 6 bases and J by 4 bases, with 18 bases between. Source study methods: Amplifying reference gene primers gave estimates of nucleated cell counts. Clones were sequenced by immunoSEQ multiplex PCR, and TCRdb holds only the in-frame ones, with some missing. The V and J calls and the clone size are those of that table, but D and trimming were determined from the DNA. The repertoire has about 53,000 clones, about 76% of them found once; the top ten carry around 22%. Seattle patients were enrolled during active infection and followed longitudinally.

The sample taken for sequencing was peripheral blood. The sequence was obtained from a woman of 80 years or more with COVID-19, enrolled during active disease. This chain connects TRBV27 to TRBJ2-5, with D perhaps TRBD1 (5 bases). The CDR3 DNA reads as TGTGCCAGCAGCCGGACAATTTACGTTGGAGAGACCCAGTACTTC. Translating gives CASSRTIYVGETQYF.